This T cell receptor beta chain derives from a study of tumor-infiltrating lymphocytes in localized non-small cell lung cancer. Study at large: Some samples were collected after neoadjuvant chemotherapy; smokers, never-smokers and several histologies were included. Overall study results and limits: Each assay used a separate piece of the same tissue. Tumors had more T cell infiltration than uninvolved lung, per TCRbeta sequencing and CD3 counts.

The repertoire was sequenced with immunoSEQ multiplex PCR; TCRdb's copy has only in-frame clones and lacks some. The table records 20,000 or so clones, approximately 70% of them present only once. With respect to this clone: Its specificity is not known.

The germline gives CDR1 SGHDT, CDR2 YYEEEE. The CDR3 covers 14 residues. V gave up 4 bases and J gave up 9 bases; unmatched junction bases: 11. The sequenced sample consisted of lung tumor tissue. This sequence joins TRBV5-6 and TRBJ2-7, with TRBD1 identical over 9 bases. The receptor comes from a human donor with non-small cell lung cancer. The CDR3 loop is CASSEDTGGGRQYF. CDR3 bases: TGTGCCAGCAGCGAAGACACAGGGGGCGGTAGGCAGTACTTC.